The present T cell receptor beta chain was sequenced within a study of T cell repertoires in aging, cancer and after chemotherapy (dated by TCRdb to between 2019 and 2020). About the study as a whole: Donors were distributed across six age groups ranging from 30 or younger to 70 or older, with at least three individuals included per group. Control TCR repertoires from healthy donors were recorded over several months to years, and clear clonal overlap was observed across re-sampling. The full dataset contained several million TCR reads. To look at immunoaging and at how T cells reconstitute after chemotherapy, the study profiled TCR beta repertoires in peripheral blood from both healthy donors and cancer patients. A cohort of 200 to 250 cancer patients (94 with hematological and 124 with solid cancers) was assembled, and under 100 healthy donors were included as a reference group. What the authors observed across the whole study: In healthy donors, the decline in TCR diversity with age was mainly explained by loss of richness, whereas in cancer patients loss of evenness was also found to contribute. The authors noted that the repertoire data do not allow conclusions about immunological memory after chemotherapy. An increase in median generation probability over the chemotherapy interval was observed in both cancer cohorts, suggesting that the repertoire was reconstituted through rebound thymic output. Significantly lower blood TCR diversity and higher clonality were observed in untreated patients with hematological or solid cancers than in age-matched healthy donors.

This clonotype is judged medium-sized (0.01 to 0.1%). Which antigen it targets is not known. The record has no base qualities; no much larger clone is one base away. Using a mixed TRB-A/B primer pool, multiplex touch-down PCR amplified rearranged TRB sequences covering the V, D and J segments. Illumina adapters and sample indices were attached to the amplicons in two consecutive PCR reactions using Phusion HS II polymerase. After gel purification with the NucleoSpin Gel and PCR Clean-up kit, the amplicons were checked using Qubit and an Agilent 2100 Bioanalyzer. Sequencing of libraries was carried out on an Illumina MiSeq in 600-cycle, single-indexed, paired-end runs. Per the original workflow: TRB sequences were processed with MiXCR versions 2.12 and 3.0.5. Each unique CDR3 nucleotide sequence counted as one clone, and only productive sequences with at least two reads were retained. The repertoire metrics were Shannon diversity, evenness, clonality (calculated as one minus evenness), and diversity profiles parameterized by alpha from 0 to 5. Generation probabilities of clones in paired pre- and post-chemotherapy samples were computed with the IGoR algorithm. Using fastp at Q25 and MiXCR, TCRdb reprocessed the public reads and kept productive beta chains. A single entry per CDR3 protein holds the most common genes and DNA from its merged rows. TCRdb, not the authors, supplied the V and J calls. This sample holds 10,000 to 15,000 distinct CDR3 sequences; around 29% were observed only once. The ten largest clonotypes hold 10% of the sample.

Instead of sorted cells or RNA, genomic DNA extracted from peripheral blood served as the source for amplifying TCR beta rearrangements. Taken from the germline V gene, the CDR1 and CDR2 loops are MNHEY and SVGAGI. The CDR3 measures 15 amino acids from cysteine to phenylalanine. Only CDR3 DNA is held: 45 bases, read in frame from base 1. A distance of 17 bases separates the germline ends of V and J, which lose 4 bases and 8 bases respectively. The receptor chain draws on TRBV6-5 and TRBJ1-4; the D gene cannot be resolved reliably. The sequenced sample was blood. This TCR was recovered from a human donor in good health. The donor label of this sample is uncertain. The DNA sequence is TGTGCCAGCAGTTTACTCGGTCAGTCGGAGGAAAAACTGTTTTTT. It translates as CASSLLGQSEEKLFF.